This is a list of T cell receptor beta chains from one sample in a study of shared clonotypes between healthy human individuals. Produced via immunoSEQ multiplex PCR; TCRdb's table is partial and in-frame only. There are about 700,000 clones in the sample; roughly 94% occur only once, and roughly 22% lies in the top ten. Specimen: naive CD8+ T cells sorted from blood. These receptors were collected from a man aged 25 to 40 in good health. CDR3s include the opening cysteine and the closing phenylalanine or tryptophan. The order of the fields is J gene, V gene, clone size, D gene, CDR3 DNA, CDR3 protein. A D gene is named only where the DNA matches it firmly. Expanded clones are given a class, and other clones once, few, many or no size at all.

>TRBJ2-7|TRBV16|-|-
TGTGCCAGCAGCCACTCCCGGTGGGACGAGCAGTACTTC
CASSHSRWDEQYF
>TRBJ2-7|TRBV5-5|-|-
TGTGCCAGCATTCGGGACCTTCAACTCAGTGGGCAGTACTTC
CASIRDLQLSGQYF
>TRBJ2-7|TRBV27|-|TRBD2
TGTGCCAGCAGTTTAAATACCCCCTCTAGCGGCGGCTCCTACGAGCAGTACTTC
CASSLNTPSSGGSYEQYF
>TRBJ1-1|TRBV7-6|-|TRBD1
TGTGCCAGCAGCTCCGGACAGGGGGCAAGGACTGAAGCTTTCTTT
CASSSGQGARTEAFF
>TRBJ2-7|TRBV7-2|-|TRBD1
TGTGCCAGCAGCTTCCCGGGACAGCTAAACGAGCAGTACTTC
CASSFPGQLNEQYF
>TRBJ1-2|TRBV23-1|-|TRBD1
TGCGCCAGCAACAAAAACAGCCCGGGACAGGGGTTTAATGGCTACACCTTC
CASNKNSPGQGFNGYTF
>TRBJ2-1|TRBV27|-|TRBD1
TGTGCCAGCAGCCTAACCGGGACAGGGGACAATGAGCAGTTCTTC
CASSLTGTGDNEQFF
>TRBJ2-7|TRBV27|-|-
TGTGCCAGCGCTGCCCCCCAGCGGAGCTCCTACGAGCAGTACTTC
CASAAPQRSSYEQYF
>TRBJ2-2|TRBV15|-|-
TGTGCCACCCGACCAGCCGGGTCGAACACCGGGGAGCTGTTTTTT
CATRPAGSNTGELFF
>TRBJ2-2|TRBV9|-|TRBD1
TGTGCCAGCAGCCCAGGACAGGCGAACACCGGGGAGCTGTTTTTT
CASSPGQANTGELFF
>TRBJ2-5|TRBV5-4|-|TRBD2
TGTGCCAGCAGCTTGACATTCGGCGGGAGTCCCCAAGAGACCCAGTACTTC
CASSLTFGGSPQETQYF
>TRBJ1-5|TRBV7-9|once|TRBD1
TGTGCCAGCAGCCATGACAGGGGGAATCAGCCCCAGCATTTT
CASSHDRGNQPQHF
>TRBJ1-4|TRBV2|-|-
TGTGCCAGCAGTGAGGACCAGAGGGGGGCTGACGAAAAACTGTTTTTT
CASSEDQRGADEKLFF
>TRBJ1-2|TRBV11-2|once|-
TGTGCCAGCAGCAGGAGTAACTATGGCTACACCTTC
CASSRSNYGYTF
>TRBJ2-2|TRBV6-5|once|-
TGTGCCAGCAGTTACTCCAGACACCTCTCCGGCGGGGAGCTGTTTTTT
CASSYSRHLSGGELFF
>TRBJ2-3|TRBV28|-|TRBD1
TGTGCCAGCAGTTTTTCGACAGGGGGGGTGACAGATACGCAGTATTTT
CASSFSTGGVTDTQYF
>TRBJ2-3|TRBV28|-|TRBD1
TGTGCCAGCAACCGACAGGGGGCGAGCACAGATACGCAGTATTTT
CASNRQGASTDTQYF
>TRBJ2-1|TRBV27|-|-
TGTGCCAGCAGAGAAACAGAGTCTGTTCCCAATGAGCAGTTCTTC
CASRETESVPNEQFF
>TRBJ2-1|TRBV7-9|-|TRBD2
TGTGCCAGCAGCTTAGAGCTAGCGGGAGATGAGCAGTTCTTC
CASSLELAGDEQFF
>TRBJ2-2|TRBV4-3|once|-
TGCGCCAGCAGCCAAGAGTGGGACATCACCGCCGGGGAGCTGTTTTTT
CASSQEWDITAGELFF
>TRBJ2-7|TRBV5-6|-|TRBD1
TGTGCCAGCAGCTCCGTAAGGGACAGCAAATACGAGCAGTACTTC
CASSSVRDSKYEQYF
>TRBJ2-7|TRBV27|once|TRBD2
TGTGCCAGCAGTTTCTTCCTAGCGGGAGTGGTCTACGAGCAGTACTTC
CASSFFLAGVVYEQYF
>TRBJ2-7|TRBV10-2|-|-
TGCGCCAGCAGGGCAGGGGCCTACGAGCAGTACTTC
CASRAGAYEQYF
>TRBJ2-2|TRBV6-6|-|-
TGTGCCAGCGGTACCGGGGAGCTGTTTTTT
CASGTGELFF
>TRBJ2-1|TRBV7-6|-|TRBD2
TGTGCCAGCAGCGAGGGACTAGCGGTTTACAATGAGCAGTTCTTC
CASSEGLAVYNEQFF
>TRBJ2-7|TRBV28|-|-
TGTGCCAGCAGTCAACTCTCCTACGAGCAGTACTTC
CASSQLSYEQYF
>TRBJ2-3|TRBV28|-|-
TGTGCCAGCAGTTTTATCGGGGGATCTAACACAGATACGCAGTATTTT
CASSFIGGSNTDTQYF
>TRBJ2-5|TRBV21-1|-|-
TGTGCCAGCAGCCGCCCCACAGAAAAGTTCCAAGAGACCCAGTACTTC
CASSRPTEKFQETQYF
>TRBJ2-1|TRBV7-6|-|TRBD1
TGTGCCAGCAGCTTGGGGACAGGGGGCAATGAGCAGTTCTTC
CASSLGTGGNEQFF
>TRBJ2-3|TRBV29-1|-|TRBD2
TGCAGCGCCGACACTAGCGCCTCAGCCACAGATACGCAGTATTTT
CSADTSASATDTQYF
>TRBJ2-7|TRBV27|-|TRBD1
TGTGCCAGCAGTCCTGGGGACAGGGAGCGGTACGAGCAGTACTTC
CASSPGDRERYEQYF
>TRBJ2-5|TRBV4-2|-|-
TGTGCCAGCAGCCCTAGAAACGGGCAGGCCAGCGAGACCCAGTACTTC
CASSPRNGQASETQYF
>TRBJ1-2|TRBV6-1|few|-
TGTGCCAGCAGTGAGGGTAGGGGGAGAGCTAACTATGGCTACACCTTC
CASSEGRGRANYGYTF
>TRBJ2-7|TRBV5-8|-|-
TGTGCCAGCAGCTTGAACTTCTACGAGCAGTACTTC
CASSLNFYEQYF
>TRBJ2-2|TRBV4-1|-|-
TGCGCCAGCAGCCAAGTAGAGGGGCAGATCGACACCGGGGAGCTGTTTTTT
CASSQVEGQIDTGELFF
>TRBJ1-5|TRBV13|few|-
TGTGCCAGCAGCCCCTCCCCCAATCAGCCCCAGCATTTT
CASSPSPNQPQHF
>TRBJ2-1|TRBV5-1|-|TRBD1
TGCGCCAGCAGCTACAGGGGTGGGGGCAATGAGCAGTTCTTC
CASSYRGGGNEQFF
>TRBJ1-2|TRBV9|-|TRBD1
TGTGCCAGCAGCGTATATGGGACAGGGAACTATGGCTACACCTTC
CASSVYGTGNYGYTF
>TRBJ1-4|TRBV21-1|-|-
TGTGCCAGCAGCATAGGGGACAGGGAGTTTTGGGGCCCTAGGTGTGGAACTAATGAAAAACTGTTTTTT
CASSIGDREFWGPRCGTNEKLFF
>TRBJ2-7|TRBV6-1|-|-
TGTGCCAGCAGTGAACCCTCGTACGAGCAGTACTTC
CASSEPSYEQYF
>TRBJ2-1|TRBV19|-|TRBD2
TGTGCCATACGGACTAGCGACGACAATGAGCAGTTCTTC
CAIRTSDDNEQFF
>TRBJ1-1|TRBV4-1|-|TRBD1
TGCGCCAGCAGCCTAACTGGGGGGACAGGGATCATGAACACTGAAGCTTTCTTT
CASSLTGGTGIMNTEAFF
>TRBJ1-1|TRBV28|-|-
TGTGCCAGCAGTTTACCCGGCCGTGAAGCTTTCTTT
CASSLPGREAFF
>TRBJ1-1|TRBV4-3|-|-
TGCGCCAGCAGCCAAGATATAGCGGGGAGCGGGAGCACTGAAGCTTTCTTT
CASSQDIAGSGSTEAFF
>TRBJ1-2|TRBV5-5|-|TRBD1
TGTGCCAGCAGCTTTACCGGGACAGGGGTCCTACGGCGCACCTATGGCTACACCTTC
CASSFTGTGVLRRTYGYTF
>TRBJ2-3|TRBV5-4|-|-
TGTGCCAGCAGCCTCACCACAGATACGCAGTATTTT
CASSLTTDTQYF
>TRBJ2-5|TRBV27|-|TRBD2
TGTGCCAGCAGTTTATCGGGACTAGCGGGAACAAAAGAGACCCAGTACTTC
CASSLSGLAGTKETQYF
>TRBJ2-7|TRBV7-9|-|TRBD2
TGTGCCAGCAGCCCCCCGTTTGGCGGGAGGCCCTACGAGCAGTACTTC
CASSPPFGGRPYEQYF
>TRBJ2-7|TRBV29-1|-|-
TGCAGCGTTGAAGATCCCCGTGGCGTTGTGGGGGAGCAGTACTTC
CSVEDPRGVVGEQYF
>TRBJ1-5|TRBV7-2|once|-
TGTGCCAGCAGCGCCTATAGCAATCAGCCCCAGCATTTT
CASSAYSNQPQHF
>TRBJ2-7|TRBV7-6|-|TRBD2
TGTGCCAGCAGCTTAGAACTAGCGGGAGGGTACGAGCAGTACTTC
CASSLELAGGYEQYF
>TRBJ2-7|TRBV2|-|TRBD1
TGTGCCAGCCCTCGACAGGGTCGAGGGCCTGAAGAGCAGTACTTC
CASPRQGRGPEEQYF
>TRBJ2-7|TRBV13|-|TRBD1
TGTGCCAGCAGCCAAGCCGGGACAGGGGTATACGAGCAGTACTTC
CASSQAGTGVYEQYF
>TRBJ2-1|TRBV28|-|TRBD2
TGTGCCAGCAGTTTATATACTAGCGGAGGGGATGAGCAGTTCTTC
CASSLYTSGGDEQFF